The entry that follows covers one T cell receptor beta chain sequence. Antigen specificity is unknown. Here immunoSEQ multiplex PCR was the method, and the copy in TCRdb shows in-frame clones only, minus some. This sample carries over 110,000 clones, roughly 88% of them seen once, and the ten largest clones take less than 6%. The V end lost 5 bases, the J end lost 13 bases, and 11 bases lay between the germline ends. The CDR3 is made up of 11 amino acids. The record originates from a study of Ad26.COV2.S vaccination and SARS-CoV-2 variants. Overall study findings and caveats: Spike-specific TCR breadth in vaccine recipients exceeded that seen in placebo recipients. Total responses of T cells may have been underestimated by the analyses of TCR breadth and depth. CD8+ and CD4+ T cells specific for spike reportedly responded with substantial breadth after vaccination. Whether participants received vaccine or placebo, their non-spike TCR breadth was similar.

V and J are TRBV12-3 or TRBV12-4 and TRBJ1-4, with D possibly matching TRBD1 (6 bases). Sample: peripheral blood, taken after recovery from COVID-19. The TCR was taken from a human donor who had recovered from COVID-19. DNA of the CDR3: TGTGCCAGCAGTCGACAGGCTAGACTGTTTTTT. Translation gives CASSRQARLFF.